This TCR beta chain is drawn from a study of shared clonotypes between healthy human individuals. Measured with immunoSEQ multiplex PCR; TCRdb has only the in-frame clones, and not every one. The sample consists of 700,000 or so clones, about two thirds of them appearing once. CD45RA+ naive and CD45RA-negative memory subsets were separated from CD4+ cells. This clone was seen only a few times. This TCR came from a young woman in good health. Sequencing input: memory CD4+ T cells sorted from blood. Subset indicated: CD45RA-negative fraction.

The CDR3 protein is CALWAPGYGYTF. In nucleotides, the CDR3 is TGTGCTCTCTGGGCCCCCGGGTATGGCTACACCTTC. The chain employs TRBV28 and TRBJ1-2; D is unclear. CDR1 is MDHEN, CDR2 SYDVKM, per germline. The CDR3 is 12 amino acids.